This T cell receptor (beta chain) was recovered during a study of T-cell memory formation after mild COVID-19. With respect to this clonotype: What it binds is unknown.

Constant-segment-primed 5'RACE gave TCR alpha and TCR beta cDNA libraries with sample barcodes and UMIs. TCRdb re-derived calls from the 5' RACE reads in MiXCR, one entry per CDR3 protein. Among 150,000 to 200,000 distinct CDR3 sequences, 10% to 15% were seen once, and the ten largest hold about 3.3%. The CDR3 has 15 residues. The V end lost 1 base, the J end lost 6 bases, and 12 bases lay between the germline ends. CDR1 is LGHNA, CDR2 YSLEER, per germline. Study results and caveats: Specificity for SARS-CoV-2 was not confirmed among the second-wave clones peaking on day 37. Clones contracting over day 15 to 85 were CD4/CD8 balanced, with later expanders leaning CD4+. Memory sampled before infection contained some responding clones, suggesting cross-reactive memory joined.

Input material: PBMCs or a T cell subset sorted from them (not recorded which). V and J are TRBV4-3 and TRBJ2-2; TRBD1 might be the D (6 bases). The TCR originated in a man between 18 and 35 years old who had mild COVID-19 (a few samples of this study predate the infection). Cell type and time point are not known. CDR3 amino acids: CASSQVGTKAGELFF. CDR3 nucleotide sequence: TGCGCCAGCAGCCAAGTTGGGACAAAGGCCGGGGAGCTGTTTTTT.